This TCR beta chain was sequenced for a study of OX40 agonist ivuxolimab in advanced cancers. TCRdb's copy holds only in-frame clones and misses some; the assay was immunoSEQ multiplex PCR. The data contain tens of thousands of clones, 70% to 90% of them seen just once; the ten biggest clones take up approximately 0.3%. The junction had 1 base not matched to a gene; V was cut back by 3 bases and J by 2 bases. Germline CDR1 reads SGHTA; CDR2 reads FQGNSA. The CDR3 loop spans 15 amino acids. The chain uses TRBV7-2 and TRBJ2-7; 13 nucleotides match TRBD2. The receptor's source is an adult with an advanced solid tumor such as melanoma, head and neck, liver or kidney cancer. Specimen: CD4+ or CD8+ T cells sorted from blood, collected in a trial of the OX40 agonist ivuxolimab. This chain's CDR3 is CASSLGLAGPYEQYF. For the CDR3, the DNA is TGTGCCAGCAGCTTGGGACTAGCGGGGCCCTACGAGCAGTACTTC.